The T cell receptor (beta chain) under discussion was sequenced for a study of T cell repertoires in cytomegalovirus infection. Study-wide context: TCR beta signatures that were public indicated CMV infection and matching HLA type.

MiXCR, run by TCRdb on the reads, gives a single entry per CDR3 protein. The data show roughly 500,000 distinct CDR3 sequences, with 30% to 35% seen just once and under 20% held by the top ten. Concerning this clonotype itself: Antigen unknown.

V was shortened by 1 base and J by 0 bases, with 10 bases between the two germline ends. CDR1 and CDR2 from the germline V gene are MGHRA and YSYEKL. This CDR3 spans 15 amino acids. The chain uses TRBV4-1 and TRBJ2-7, with D maybe TRBD2 (6 bases). The receptor was isolated from a human donor in good health (CMV status not recorded). Some clones in this sample may be carry-over from other donors' samples. This material consisted of cultured PBMCs, taken from culture after CMV antigen stimulation. The CDR3 loop is CASSQVPGSSYEQYF. The CDR3 DNA reads as TGCGCCAGCAGCCAAGTACCCGGGAGCTCCTACGAGCAGTACTTC.